This entry lists 11 T cell receptor beta chains sequenced from one sample in a study of blood T cell repertoires in COVID-19. Method: immunoSEQ multiplex PCR; TCRdb's copy keeps in-frame clones and lacks some. This table has hundreds of thousands of clones, less than 90% appearing once. Sequences were obtained from PBMCs or T cells enriched from blood (not recorded which). The receptors were sampled from a woman between 25 and 40 years old who had recovered from COVID-19.

This chain links TRBV19 with TRBJ2-2; 7 bases line up with TRBD1. Germline values: CDR1 LNHDA, CDR2 SQIVND (reference sequence). Unmatched junction bases numbered 4, after V lost 5 bases and J lost 1 base. The CDR3 length is 15 residues. As DNA, the CDR3 is TGTGCCAGTAGTGAGAGGACAGGGAACACCGGGGAGCTGTTTTTT. Translating it yields CASSERTGNTGELFF.

V and J are TRBV27 and TRBJ2-1; 9 nucleotides line up with TRBD2. The V gene's germline CDR1 is MNHEY and CDR2 SMNVEV (reference sequence). The V and J ends lost 3 bases and 11 bases, in that order; junction bases with no gene match: 11. The CDR3 loop spans 15 amino acids. The CDR3 loop reads CASSLGAGGTMKQFF. The DNA of the CDR3 is TGTGCCAGCAGTTTGGGTGCGGGAGGGACAATGAAGCAGTTCTTC.

The chain employs TRBV5-1 and TRBJ2-5; TRBD2 matches at 7 bases. Trimming at V came to 5 bases and at J to 5 bases, leaving 6 bases not matched to a gene. The germline V gene has CDR1 SGHRS and CDR2 YFSETQ. The CDR3 has 13 residues. The CDR3 sequence: CASRDQGGETQYF. CDR3 nucleotides: TGCGCCAGCAGAGACCAGGGAGGGGAGACCCAGTACTTC.

The chain couples TRBV19 to TRBJ2-4, with D maybe TRBD1 (6 bases). The CDR3 covers 17 residues. Trimming stripped 3 bases from V and 3 bases from J, with 18 bases between. Per germline, CDR1 LNHDA and CDR2 SQIVND (reference sequence). CDR3 protein: CASSITVPVGGKNIQYF. CDR3 sequence (DNA): TGTGCCAGTAGTATCACGGTCCCCGTAGGGGGCAAAAACATTCAGTACTTC.

CDR3 residues: CTSSQDRRRDVHEQYF. The CDR3 DNA sequence: TGCACCAGCAGCCAAGATCGCCGCAGGGATGTCCACGAGCAGTACTTC. V is TRBV1 and J is TRBJ2-7; no DNA check was done on the table's D call, TRBD1. TRBV1 is a recognized pseudogene. The CDR3 spans 16 residues.

The rearrangement uses TRBV28 and TRBJ1-3, with unresolved D. Between the trimmed V and J ends, which lost 5 bases and 4 bases, there was a span of 6 bases. The CDR3 has 12 residues. Per germline, CDR1 MDHEN and CDR2 SYDVKM. The CDR3 sequence: CASSPFGNTIYF. The CDR3 DNA reads as TGTGCCAGCAGTCCCTTCGGAAACACCATATATTTT.

This clone was counted a few times. The gene calls are TRBV18 and TRBJ1-3; 7 positions agree with TRBD1. V shed 2 bases and J 4 bases; nucleotides not matched to a gene: 5. Germline V gene lookup returns CDR1 KGHSH and CDR2 LQKENI. The CDR3 spans 15 residues. CDR3 loop: CASSPSRGIGNTIYF. CDR3 DNA sequence: TGTGCCAGCTCACCAAGCAGGGGGATCGGAAACACCATATATTTT. The full variable domain, with the rest looked up from reference TRBV18 and TRBJ1-3, is NAGVMQNPRHLVRRRGQEARLRCSPMKGHSHVYWYRQLPEEGLKFMVYLQKENIIDESGMPKERFSAEFPKEGPSILRIQQVVRGDSAAYFCASSPSRGIGNTIYFGEGSWLTVV.

The V and J genes are TRBV5-1 and TRBJ1-1; D might be TRBD1 (5 bases). The V and J ends lost 4 bases and 1 base respectively, with 11 bases between them. The CDR3 is made up of 14 amino acids. CDR1 and CDR2 from the germline V gene are SGHRS and YFSETQ. In DNA, the CDR3 is TGCGCCAGCAGCATCAGCGGGGGGAACACTGAAGCTTTCTTT. This encodes CASSISGGNTEAFF.

Turning to this clone: This CDR3 is also generated by other DNA sequences in the sample. The chain recombines TRBV19 with TRBJ1-2; TRBD1 matches at 9 bases. The germline CDR1 and CDR2 sequences are LNHDA and SQIVND (reference sequence). Unmatched junction bases numbered 6, after V lost 6 bases and J lost 4 bases. There are 14 residues in the CDR3. The CDR3 coding sequence is TGTGCCAGTAGCCCCGGGACAGGGACCTATGGCTACACCTTC. Translated: CASSPGTGTYGYTF.

The chain recombines TRBV30 with TRBJ1-1, with D maybe TRBD1 (5 bases). V lost 2 bases and J lost 7, with 11 bases in between. This CDR3 has 12 residues. In germline, CDR1 is GTSNPN, CDR2 SVGIG (reference sequence). CDR3 sequence (DNA): TGTGCCTGGAGTCAGGACACCGGTGAAGCTTTCTTT. It yields the protein CAWSQDTGEAFF.

The V and J genes are TRBV6-5 and TRBJ1-2, with D possibly matching TRBD1 (5 bases). Per the germline V gene, CDR1 is MNHEY and CDR2 is SVGAGI. Trimming cost V 6 bases and J 3 bases, with 11 bases left between them. The CDR3 length is 13 residues. CDR3 coding DNA: TGTGCCAGCAGACACGACAGAGACTATGGCTACACCTTC. Its translation is CASRHDRDYGYTF.